The sequence of this TCR beta chain was determined in a study of T-cell memory formation after mild COVID-19. TCRdb passed the 5' RACE reads through MiXCR, listing each CDR3 protein once. The sample yields around 300,000 distinct CDR3 sequences, roughly an eighth seen once. The germline V and J ends were trimmed by 3 bases and 2 bases, with 7 bases remaining between them. The CDR3 totals 13 residues. The chain employs TRBV12-3 or TRBV12-4 and TRBJ1-2; D gene uncertain. The origin of this receptor is a man aged 18 to 29 who had mild COVID-19 (a few samples of this study predate the infection). Cell type and time point are not known. The specimen was PBMCs or a T cell subset sorted from them (not recorded which). CDR3 nucleotides: TGTGCCAGCAGTTTGGTACGGAACTATGGCTACACCTTC. Translated: CASSLVRNYGYTF.